This T cell receptor (beta chain) is drawn from a study of T cell repertoires in cytomegalovirus infection (dated by TCRdb to the late 2010s). With respect to the entire study: Recently identified HLA-C-restricted CMV epitopes, whose presentation resists viral immunomodulation, were targeted by peptide stimulations together with well-studied HLA-B-restricted epitopes. The HLA type of each donor mattered for the analysis, because public TCR beta signatures pointed to carriage of CMV infection along with the matching HLA type. What the research found in general, with its limitations: Carriers of CMV infection plus the relevant HLA type were discriminated by the cumulative frequency of public TCR beta family members in the study cohort and in an independent roughly 350-donor cohort. In the ex vivo response, HLA-C-restricted CMV-specific TCR beta clonotypes were dominant, and in two of eight donors the single most frequent clonotype came from this HLA-C-restricted group.

In its sample, this clonotype was seen once. The antigen this receptor binds is unknown. No quality values exist for individual bases; no much larger clone is one base distant. Evidence from a single read is weak. The cysteine opens and the phenylalanine closes a CDR3 of 16 amino acids. Only the CDR3 DNA is retained, 48 bases long and in frame from the first base. V is shortened by 1 base, J by 3 bases, and the region joining them spans 14 bases. CDR1 SNHLY and CDR2 FYNNEI were looked up in the germline V gene. Sequenced on an Illumina HiSeq 1500. The raw public reads went through TCRdb reprocessing: fastp at Q25, MiXCR clone calling, in-frame beta chains kept. Rows merge per CDR3 protein into single entries with the most common DNA and genes. This sample is represented by approximately 990,000 distinct CDR3 sequences; roughly 30% of them were singletons. The ten largest clones capture around an eighth of the sample.

The label giving this sample's treatment or condition can be read as: in vitro stimulation with specific CMV peptide epitopes to enrich CMV-specific T cells. This clonotype was obtained from a human donor in good health (CMV status not recorded). Some clones in this sample may be carry-over from other donors' samples. The source material was cultured CD8+ T cells from PBMCs, sampled from culture after CMV antigen stimulation. The chain is made from TRBV2 and TRBJ2-3; a weak D assignment points to TRBD1 (5 bases agree). At the DNA level, the sequence is TGTGCCAGCAGTGAAGGGCAGGGTCGGACGACAGATACGCAGTATTTT. Translated, it gives CASSEGQGRTTDTQYF.